The 24 T cell receptor beta chains given below trace back to one sample, sequenced in a study of T-cell memory formation after mild COVID-19 (dated by TCRdb to about 2021). Receptors were amplified or captured by 5' RACE. Sequencing was carried out with an Illumina NovaSeq 6000. TCRdb reran the public reads through fastp at Q25 and MiXCR, keeping productive beta chains. Duplicate CDR3 protein sequences are folded into a single record with the most common DNA and genes. The sample records hundreds of thousands of distinct CDR3 sequences, approximately 27% of which are singletons. Of the sample, less than 15% is held by the ten largest clones. The sample was PBMCs or a T cell subset sorted from them (not recorded which). The receptor source for this set is an adult woman who had mild COVID-19 (a few samples of this study predate the infection). The sample titles of this study are shuffled in the database, so cell type and time point are left out; the donor was told from shared clones.

The chain has TRBV29-1 and TRBJ2-1; possible D gene TRBD2, 6 bases. Trimming left V 5 bases short and J 1 base short, with 9 bases between. The CDR3 runs 13 residues. Germline V lookup: CDR1 SQVTM, CDR2 ANQGSEA. CDR3 region: CSVSSASYNEQFF. The DNA of the CDR3 is TGCAGCGTTTCTAGCGCGTCCTACAATGAGCAGTTCTTC.

This clonotype came up a few times. The chain is built from TRBV12-3 or TRBV12-4 and TRBJ2-1, with a possible D match to TRBD2 (6 bases). The CDR3 contains 14 residues. V was cut by 1 base and J by 12 bases, with 16 bases left in between. CDR3 nucleotides: TGTGCCAGCAGTTTAGACATCCCGGGACTGAGGCAGTTCTTC. It codes for CASSLDIPGLRQFF.

This chain links TRBV5-1 with TRBJ1-2; D may be TRBD1 (5 bases). Trimming took 0 bases from V and 1 from J, leaving 16 bases between them. CDR1 and CDR2 from the germline V gene are SGHRS and YFSETQ. The CDR3 length is 17 residues. DNA for the CDR3: TGCGCCAGCAGCTTGGCCTCCGGGTCAGGGCTTAACTATGGCTACACCTTC. Residues: CASSLASGSGLNYGYTF.

The V call is TRBV6-5, the J call TRBJ1-2; a weak D match, TRBD1 (6 bases). CDR1 is MNHEY and CDR2 is SVGAGI in the germline V gene. V was cut by 6 bases and J by 7 bases, with 15 bases left in between. The CDR3 totals 13 residues. The CDR3 sequence is CASSPGDNGGYTF. The CDR3 bases are TGTGCCAGCAGCCCAGGGGATAACGGTGGCTACACCTTC.

This chain joins TRBV6-2 or TRBV6-3 and TRBJ1-5; 9 positions agree with TRBD1. The V gene end was trimmed by 5 bases and the J gene end by 4 bases; junction bases not matched to a gene: 9. This CDR3 spans 16 amino acids. Germline-derived CDR1 and CDR2 are MNHEY and SVGEGT. CDR3 residues: CASSRPGQGKNQPQHF. Written as DNA, the CDR3 is TGTGCCAGCAGTCGTCCGGGACAGGGTAAGAATCAGCCCCAGCATTTT.

This clonotype was seen a handful of times. The rearrangement uses TRBV4-2 and TRBJ2-7, with D maybe TRBD2 (6 bases). V lost 5 bases, J lost 2 bases, and 16 bases lay in between. The CDR3 has 15 residues. Germline lookup yields CDR1 LGHNA and CDR2 YNFKEQ. Here the CDR3 reads CASSIHSGSAYEQYF. CDR3 DNA sequence: TGTGCCAGCAGCATCCATAGCGGTTCAGCCTACGAGCAGTACTTC.

V usage is TRBV5-1 and J usage is TRBJ2-7, with 7 positions matching TRBD1. CDR1 is SGHRS, CDR2 YFSETQ, per germline. V lost 3 bases, J lost 2 bases, and 5 bases stayed unmatched. The CDR3 consists of 14 residues. CDR3 region: CASSSGTETYEQYF. DNA of the CDR3: TGCGCCAGCAGCTCCGGGACAGAGACCTACGAGCAGTACTTC.

The chain employs TRBV6-5 and TRBJ2-2; D assignment may be TRBD1 or TRBD2 (5 bases each). V dropped 6 bases and J dropped 7 bases, with 21 bases sitting between them. Looked up from germline, CDR1 is MNHEY and CDR2 is SVGAGI. The CDR3 is 16 amino acids. The CDR3 reads CASRTLGVTVSGELFF. CDR3 nucleotide sequence: TGTGCCAGCAGAACACTAGGGGTTACGGTCAGCGGGGAGCTGTTTTTT.

This clonotype came up a few times. J is TRBJ2-7 and V is TRBV5-1, with 8 bases fitting TRBD1. The CDR3 is made up of 13 amino acids. The J segment lost 6 bases and the V segment lost 0 bases, leaving 2 bases of the junction unmatched. Germline-derived CDR1 and CDR2 are SGHRS and YFSETQ. The CDR3 sequence is CASSLGTGLEQYF. The CDR3 DNA reads TGCGCCAGCAGCTTGGGGACAGGGCTCGAGCAGTACTTC.

This clonotype was picked up a small number of times. The chain joins TRBV7-9 to TRBJ2-5; 11 bases agree with TRBD2. The CDR3 consists of 17 residues. The J segment lost 5 bases and the V segment lost 0 bases, leaving 8 bases of the junction unmatched. In germline, CDR1 is SEHNR, CDR2 FQNEAQ (reference sequence). The CDR3 DNA sequence: TGTGCCAGCAGCTTAGCCGTTGCTAGCGGGAGGTCGGAGACCCAGTACTTC. This encodes CASSLAVASGRSETQYF.

This clonotype was detected ten times or more. The chain carries TRBV7-9 and TRBJ2-7; tentative D call: TRBD1 (6 bases). CDR1 is SEHNR, CDR2 FQNEAQ, per germline (reference sequence). The CDR3 has 13 amino acids. V was trimmed by 3 bases and J by 2 bases, leaving 8 bases between them. The CDR3 DNA follows: TGTGCCAGCAGCTTGTCAGGGGCCTACGAGCAGTACTTC. Translating gives CASSLSGAYEQYF.

The sample holds a few counts of this clonotype. This chain connects TRBV29-1 to TRBJ2-1; TRBD2 is a possible D gene (7 bases). The germline CDR1 and CDR2 sequences are SQVTM and ANQGSEA. The CDR3 runs 13 residues. Trimming pared 7 bases from V and 0 bases from J, leaving 10 bases between. Here the CDR3 DNA reads TGCAGCGGTCGGGGGGCCTCCTACAATGAGCAGTTCTTC. Its translation is CSGRGASYNEQFF.

This clonotype was counted between two and nine times. The V call is TRBV20-1, the J call TRBJ2-3; D perhaps matches TRBD2 (5 bases). Germline values: CDR1 DFQATT, CDR2 SNEGSKA (reference sequence). The CDR3 has 13 amino acids. V lost 4 bases to trimming and J lost 0 bases, with 8 bases between them. CDR3 residues: CSANRGSTDTQYF. The CDR3 coding sequence is TGCAGTGCTAACCGGGGAAGCACAGATACGCAGTATTTT.

The sample holds a few counts of this clonotype. The rearrangement uses TRBV2 and TRBJ1-5; 7 nucleotides match TRBD1. This CDR3 comprises 15 residues. CDR1 is SNHLY and CDR2 is FYNNEI in the germline V gene. Trimming cost V 6 bases and J 8 bases; bases outside gene matches: 13. The DNA for the CDR3 is TGTGCCAGCAGGTCGACAGGGCAGGCGGTCGAGCCCCAGCATTTT. Residues: CASRSTGQAVEPQHF. The entire variable domain, with the rest obtained from reference TRBV2 and TRBJ1-5, is as follows: EPEVTQTPSHQVTQMGQEVILRCVPISNHLYFYWYRQILGQKVEFLVSFYNNEISEKSEIFDDQFSVERPDGSNFTLKIRSTKLEDSAMYFCASRSTGQAVEPQHFGDGTRLSIL.

This clonotype occurred a few times. The chain links TRBV5-1 to TRBJ2-7; 10 bases align to TRBD1. This CDR3 spans 14 amino acids. The germline V gene encodes CDR1 SGHRS and CDR2 YFSETQ. V lost 3 bases to trimming and J lost 4 bases; unmatched junction nucleotides: 4. Written as DNA, the CDR3 is TGCGCCAGCAGCTACCGACAGGGGGCATACGAGCAGTACTTC. It is translated as CASSYRQGAYEQYF.

The chain links TRBV20-1 to TRBJ2-7, with 10 bases lining up with TRBD1. In germline, CDR1 is DFQATT, CDR2 SNEGSKA (reference sequence). Germline trimming cut 5 bases from V and 3 bases from J; bases unmatched to any gene: 13. The CDR3 extends over 16 amino acids. The CDR3 is CSAPPRDRGLNYEQYF. The DNA for the CDR3 is TGCAGTGCTCCACCTCGTGACAGGGGGCTTAACTACGAGCAGTACTTC.

The chain has TRBV4-1 and TRBJ1-5, with 8 bases matching TRBD1. CDR3 size: 15 residues. The V and J ends lost 0 bases and 11 bases, in that order; junction bases with no gene match: 9. Per germline, CDR1 MGHRA and CDR2 YSYEKL. The CDR3 here is CASSQDLGRQGSQHF. The CDR3 DNA sequence: TGCGCCAGCAGCCAAGATCTTGGAAGACAGGGGTCCCAGCATTTT.

Here the CDR3 DNA reads TGTGCCTGGAGCCACGGGGGCGGGAGGGCGAATGAGCAGTTCTTC. Residues: CAWSHGGGRANEQFF. V and J are TRBV30 and TRBJ2-1, with 9 bases fitting TRBD2. Germline CDR1 and CDR2: GTSNPN and SVGIG (reference sequence). After removal of 3 bases from V and 7 bases from J, the junction contained 10 bases not matched to a gene. This CDR3 has 15 residues.

This rearrangement joins TRBV4-1 to TRBJ2-5, with D tentatively TRBD2 (5 bases). Germline CDR1 and CDR2: MGHRA and YSYEKL. Trimming cost V 5 bases and J 4 bases, with 11 bases left between them. The CDR3 length is 13 residues. The CDR3 protein is CASSIAPRETQYF. CDR3 nucleotide sequence: TGCGCCAGCAGCATAGCGCCCCGAGAGACCCAGTACTTC.

The chain carries TRBV18 and TRBJ2-7; no clear D. The CDR3 contains 13 residues. Trimming pared 0 bases from V and 2 bases from J, leaving 5 bases between. Germline V gives CDR1 KGHSH, CDR2 LQKENI. DNA of the CDR3: TGTGCCAGCTCACCACCGAATCCCTACGAGCAGTACTTC. Protein sequence: CASSPPNPYEQYF.

This clonotype was found a few times. The V and J genes are TRBV7-3 and TRBJ2-2, with a possible D match to TRBD2 (6 bases). Trimming cost V 1 base and J 7 bases, with 16 bases left between them. CDR1 and CDR2 (germline): SGHTA, FQGTGA. The CDR3 is made up of 16 amino acids. The CDR3 nucleotides read TGTGCCAGCAGCTTAATTCCGGACTCCGGGGGCGGGGAGCTGTTTTTT. Translation: CASSLIPDSGGGELFF.

This clonotype was seen a few times. The rearrangement uses TRBV20-1 and TRBJ2-1; 11 bases match TRBD2. The V and J ends lost 5 bases and 7 bases, in that order; junction bases with no gene match: 7. Per the germline V gene, CDR1 is DFQATT and CDR2 is SNEGSKA (reference sequence). The CDR3 length is 14 residues. The CDR3 nucleotides read TGCAGTGCTCGGGCTAGCGGGAGGAGGAATGAGCAGTTCTTC. Translation gives CSARASGRRNEQFF.

For the CDR3, the DNA is TGCGCCAGCAGCCAAGATGTATCCTTTGTGGGTCTTTACGAGCAGTACTTC. Translating gives CASSQDVSFVGLYEQYF. The genes are TRBV4-3 and TRBJ2-7; no definite D call. The CDR3 consists of 17 residues. V lost 0 bases and J lost 4, with 19 bases in between. CDR1 and CDR2 from the germline V gene are LGHNA and YSLEER.

The chain recombines TRBV25-1 with TRBJ2-2; 7 bases fit TRBD1. V shed 4 bases and J 7 bases; nucleotides not matched to a gene: 9. This CDR3 comprises 15 residues. Per the germline V gene, CDR1 is MGHDK and CDR2 is SYGVNS. The CDR3 nucleotides read TGTGCCAGCAGTGCGACAGGGATGGGGATCGGGGAGCTGTTTTTT. Its protein is CASSATGMGIGELFF.